This T cell receptor (beta chain) stems from a study of radiation and T cells in renal cell carcinoma. The wider study: Nephrectomy followed 15 Gy stereotactic body radiation by 4 weeks.

The V gene's germline CDR1 is LGHNA and CDR2 YSLEER. The length of the CDR3 is 15 residues. J gave up 4 bases and V 3 bases, and 6 bases lay outside the gene matches. Remarks on this clone: Its cognate antigen is unknown.

Study-wide points: Without pretreatment biopsies, baseline tumor clonotype presence was undetermined. From baseline, blood top tumor clonotypes peaked at 2 weeks post-radiation.

Time point here: baseline pretreatment blood. Treatment described: 15 Gy SBRT to primary tumor, nephrectomy 4 weeks later. Assay used: immunoSEQ multiplex PCR; TCRdb lists only in-frame clones, some missing. The sample holds 85,000 to 100,000 clones, 70% to 90% seen once. The genes are TRBV4-3 and TRBJ2-7; 10 nucleotides align to TRBD2. The sequencing here drew on blood, taken from a patient whose treatment included radiotherapy and nephrectomy. The clonotype was recovered from a man over 45 with renal cell carcinoma. CDR3 sequence: CASSQKLAGEYEQYF. The CDR3 DNA sequence: TGCGCCAGCAGCCAGAAGCTAGCGGGGGAGTACGAGCAGTACTTC.